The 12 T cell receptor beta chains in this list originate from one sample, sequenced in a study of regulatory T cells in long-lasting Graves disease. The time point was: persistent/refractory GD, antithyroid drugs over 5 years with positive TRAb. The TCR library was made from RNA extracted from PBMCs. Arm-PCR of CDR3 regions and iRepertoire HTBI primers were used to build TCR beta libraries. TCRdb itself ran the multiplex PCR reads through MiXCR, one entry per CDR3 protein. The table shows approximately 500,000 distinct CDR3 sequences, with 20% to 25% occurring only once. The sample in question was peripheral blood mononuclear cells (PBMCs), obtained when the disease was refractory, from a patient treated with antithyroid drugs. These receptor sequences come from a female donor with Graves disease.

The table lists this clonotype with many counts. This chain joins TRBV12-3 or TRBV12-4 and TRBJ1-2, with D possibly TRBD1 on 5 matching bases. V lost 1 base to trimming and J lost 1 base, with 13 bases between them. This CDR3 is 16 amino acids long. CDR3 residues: CASSLEVRELNYGYTF. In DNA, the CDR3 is TGTGCCAGCAGTTTAGAGGTCAGGGAACTTAACTATGGCTACACCTTC.

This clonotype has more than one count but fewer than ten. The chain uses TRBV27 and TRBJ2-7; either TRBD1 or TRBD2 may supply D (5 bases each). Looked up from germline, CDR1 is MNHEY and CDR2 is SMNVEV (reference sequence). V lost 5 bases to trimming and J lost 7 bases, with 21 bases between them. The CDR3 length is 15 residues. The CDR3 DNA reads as TGTGCCAGCAGTCCCCATCCGGGACCGCTTAGTGAGCAGTACTTC. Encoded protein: CASSPHPGPLSEQYF.

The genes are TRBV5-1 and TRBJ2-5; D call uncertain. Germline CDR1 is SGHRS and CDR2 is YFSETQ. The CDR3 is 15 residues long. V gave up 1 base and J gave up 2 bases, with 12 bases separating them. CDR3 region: CASSLRSGFQETQYF. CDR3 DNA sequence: TGCGCCAGCAGCTTGCGGTCTGGGTTTCAAGAGACCCAGTACTTC.

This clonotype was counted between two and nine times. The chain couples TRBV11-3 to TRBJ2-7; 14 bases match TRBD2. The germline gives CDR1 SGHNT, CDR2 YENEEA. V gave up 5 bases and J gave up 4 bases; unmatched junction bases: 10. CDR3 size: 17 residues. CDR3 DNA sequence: TGTGCCAGCAGCCCGGATCCGGGACTAGCGGGAGTGTACGAGCAGTACTTC. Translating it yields CASSPDPGLAGVYEQYF.

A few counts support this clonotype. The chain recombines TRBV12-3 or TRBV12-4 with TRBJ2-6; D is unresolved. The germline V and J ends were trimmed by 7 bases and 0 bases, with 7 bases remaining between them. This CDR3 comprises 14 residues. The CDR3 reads CASTHLSGANVLTF. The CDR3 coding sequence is TGTGCCAGCACCCATCTCTCTGGGGCCAACGTCCTGACTTTC.

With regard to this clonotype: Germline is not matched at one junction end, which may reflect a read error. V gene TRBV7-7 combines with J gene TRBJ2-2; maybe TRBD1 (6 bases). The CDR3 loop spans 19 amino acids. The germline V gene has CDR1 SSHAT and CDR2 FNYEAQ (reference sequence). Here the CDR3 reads CASSLSLGDIYSNTGELFF. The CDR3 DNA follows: TGCGCTAGCAGCTTATCCCTCGGGGACATCTATTCGAACACCGGGGAGCTGTTTTTT.

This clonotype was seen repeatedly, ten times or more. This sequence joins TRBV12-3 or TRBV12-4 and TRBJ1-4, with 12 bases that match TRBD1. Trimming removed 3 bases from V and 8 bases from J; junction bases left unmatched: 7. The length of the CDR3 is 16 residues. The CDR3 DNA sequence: TGTGCCAGCAGTTTTGGGACAGGGGGCGCGGGAGAAAAACTGTTTTTT. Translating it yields CASSFGTGGAGEKLFF.

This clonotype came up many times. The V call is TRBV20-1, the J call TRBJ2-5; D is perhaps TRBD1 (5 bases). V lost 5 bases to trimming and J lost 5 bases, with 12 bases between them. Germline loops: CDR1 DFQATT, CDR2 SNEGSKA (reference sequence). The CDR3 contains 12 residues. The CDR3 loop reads CSAPGLGETQYF. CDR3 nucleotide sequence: TGCAGTGCTCCAGGGTTAGGGGAGACCCAGTACTTC.

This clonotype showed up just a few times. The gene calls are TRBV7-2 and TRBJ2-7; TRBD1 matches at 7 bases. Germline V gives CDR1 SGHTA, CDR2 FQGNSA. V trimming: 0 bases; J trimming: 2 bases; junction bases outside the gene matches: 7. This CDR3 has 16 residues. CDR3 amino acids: CASSLALIGGPYEQYF. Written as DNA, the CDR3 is TGTGCCAGCAGCTTAGCTCTGATAGGGGGCCCCTACGAGCAGTACTTC. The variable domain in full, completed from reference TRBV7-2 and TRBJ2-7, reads GAGVSQSPSNKVTEKGKDVELRCDPISGHTALYWYRQSLGQGLEFLIYFQGNSAPDKSGLPSDRFSAERTGGSVSTLTIQRTQQEDSAVYLCASSLALIGGPYEQYFGPGTRLTVT.

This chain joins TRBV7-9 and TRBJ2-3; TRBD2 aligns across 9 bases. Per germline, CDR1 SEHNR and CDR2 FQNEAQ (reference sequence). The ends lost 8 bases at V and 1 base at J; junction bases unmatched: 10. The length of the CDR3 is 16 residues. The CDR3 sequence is CASGVAGEDGTDTQYF. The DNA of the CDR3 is TGTGCCAGCGGCGTAGCGGGGGAAGATGGCACAGATACGCAGTATTTT.

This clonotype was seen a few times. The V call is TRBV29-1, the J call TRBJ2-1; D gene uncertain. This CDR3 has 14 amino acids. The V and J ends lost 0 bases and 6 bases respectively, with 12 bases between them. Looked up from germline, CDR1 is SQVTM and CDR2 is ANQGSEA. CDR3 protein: CSVEDPRAGNEQFF. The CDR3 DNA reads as TGCAGCGTTGAAGATCCCCGAGCTGGCAATGAGCAGTTCTTC.

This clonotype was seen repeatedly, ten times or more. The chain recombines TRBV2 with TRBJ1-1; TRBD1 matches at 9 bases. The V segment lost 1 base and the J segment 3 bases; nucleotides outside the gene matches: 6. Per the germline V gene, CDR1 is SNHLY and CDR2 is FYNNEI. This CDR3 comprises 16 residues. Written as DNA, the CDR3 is TGTGCCAGCAGTGAAGTTGTACAGGGGGCGGACACTGAAGCTTTCTTT. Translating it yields CASSEVVQGADTEAFF.